The T cell receptor beta chain under discussion was sequenced for a study of radiation and T cells in renal cell carcinoma (TCRdb year 2020). About the investigation overall: TCR beta sequencing covered 50 to 55 samples in total, comprising 25 or so tumors and approximately 27 peripheral blood samples. A total of 4 million to 5 million unique CDR3 nucleotide sequences, encoding roughly 2.7 million unique CDR3 amino acid sequences, were found across all 50 or so samples. The last blood draw occurred 4 weeks after radiation, at the same time as nephrectomy. The paper's findings and limits, for the study overall: Dynamics of the blood repertoire were not tracked past 4 weeks after treatment. Because no pretreatment tumor biopsies were available, whether clonotypes were present in the tumor at baseline could not be determined. Effects of radiation dose or scheduling on the TCR repertoire could not be addressed with the single-armed trial design. An increase in top tumor clonotypes in blood was observed from baseline to 2 weeks post-radiation, followed by contraction by 4 weeks, which was taken to suggest transient expansion of tumor-resident clones.

The time point label on this specimen signifies: blood 4 weeks post-SBRT, at nephrectomy. The sample's treatment or condition, from its label and the paper: 15 Gy SBRT to primary tumor, nephrectomy 4 weeks later. Samples came from a clinical trial, in which primary renal cell carcinomas received 15 Gy stereotactic body radiation therapy followed by nephrectomy 4 weeks later. Serial peripheral blood from radiation-treated patients was sampled at baseline, 2 weeks and 4 weeks after SBRT to track tumor-enriched clonotypes. All patients had renal cell carcinoma with clear cell pathology. The QIAamp DNA Blood Mini Kit (Qiagen) was used to prepare genomic DNA for TCR sequencing. Samples were included in the analyses only if all quality control checks were passed. Following the manufacturer's recommendations, the immunoSEQ kit was used to generate TCR beta libraries from genomic DNA. Library preparation used a first multiplex PCR with proprietary primers, then a second PCR adding unique barcodes, with bead cleanups after each round. Each sample batch included a kit-provided positive control reaction and a negative control reaction. The final libraries were assessed on an Agilent 4200 TapeStation D1000 ScreenTape, pooled by volume, and quantified by qPCR. An Illumina NextSeq500 fitted with a MidOutput 150-cycle cartridge performed the sequencing, running 156 Read1 cycles and 15 Index1 cycles with the kit's custom primers. The pooled library was loaded at 0.8 to 1 pM, and about 21% PhiX control was spiked in. Turning to the authors' computational methods: Vendor-processed data were analyzed in R, with a clonotype defined as all T cells sharing the same CDR3 nucleotide sequence. In the clone abundance analyses, frequencies in each sample were normalized to that sample's 10,000 most abundant clones. Public T cell clones, averaging fewer than five per sample, were removed before analysis. A difference in abundance of at least 32-fold between compartments was used to define tumor-enriched and baseline blood-enriched clonotypes. Clonotypes expanded or contracted between blood time points were identified with a beta-binomial differential abundance model. Similarity between tumor and blood repertoires was quantified using the Baroni-Urbani and Buser coefficient, and groups were compared with two-tailed Wilcoxon tests in R. TCRdb stores this immuneACCESS table with in-frame sequences only. Part of the clones is absent; in the studies checked, under half of the shortfall reflects unresolved V genes, and no reason is known for the rest. V and J calls and clone size are those listed in that table; D and trimming were worked out from the DNA. Present in this sample are 120,000 to 150,000 clones, less than 90% of which were seen just once. Together, the top ten hold over 15% of the sample.

Relative to germline, V is 6 bases shorter and J is 8 bases shorter, with 16 bases between their ends. Reading from cysteine to phenylalanine, the CDR3 counts 14 amino acids. The kept DNA is CDR3 alone, 42 bases in frame from the first base. Per the germline V gene, MDHEN is the CDR1 and SYDVKM is the CDR2. To note about this clone: Its specific antigen is unknown. Base qualities were left out, and no much larger clone turns up one base away.

The chain employs TRBV28 and TRBJ1-4; tentative D gene TRBD1, with 6 bases matching. The TCR comes from a woman aged 50 to 65 with renal cell carcinoma. Specimen: blood, collected from a patient whose treatment included radiotherapy and nephrectomy. The CDR3 region: CASSNRDTLEKLFF. The base sequence is TGTGCCAGCAGCAACCGGGACACTCTCGAAAAACTGTTTTTT.